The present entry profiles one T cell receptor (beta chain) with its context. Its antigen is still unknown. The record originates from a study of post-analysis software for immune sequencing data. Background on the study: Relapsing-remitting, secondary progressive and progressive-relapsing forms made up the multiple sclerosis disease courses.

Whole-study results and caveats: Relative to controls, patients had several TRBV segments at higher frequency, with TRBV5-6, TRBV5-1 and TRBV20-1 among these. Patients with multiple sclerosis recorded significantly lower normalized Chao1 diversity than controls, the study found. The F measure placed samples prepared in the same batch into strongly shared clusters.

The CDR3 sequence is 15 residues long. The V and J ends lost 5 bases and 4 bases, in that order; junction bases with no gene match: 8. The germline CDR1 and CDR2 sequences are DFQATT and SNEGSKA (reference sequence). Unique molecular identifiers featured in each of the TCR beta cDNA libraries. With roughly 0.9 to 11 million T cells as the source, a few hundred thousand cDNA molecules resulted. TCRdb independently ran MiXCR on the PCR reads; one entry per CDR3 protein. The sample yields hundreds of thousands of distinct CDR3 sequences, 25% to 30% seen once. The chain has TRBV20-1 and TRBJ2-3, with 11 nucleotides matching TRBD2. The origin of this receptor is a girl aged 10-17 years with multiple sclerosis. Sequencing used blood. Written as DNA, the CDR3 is TGCAGTGCTTCGCTACTAGCGGGAGTCCCAGATACGCAGTATTTT. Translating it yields CSASLLAGVPDTQYF.